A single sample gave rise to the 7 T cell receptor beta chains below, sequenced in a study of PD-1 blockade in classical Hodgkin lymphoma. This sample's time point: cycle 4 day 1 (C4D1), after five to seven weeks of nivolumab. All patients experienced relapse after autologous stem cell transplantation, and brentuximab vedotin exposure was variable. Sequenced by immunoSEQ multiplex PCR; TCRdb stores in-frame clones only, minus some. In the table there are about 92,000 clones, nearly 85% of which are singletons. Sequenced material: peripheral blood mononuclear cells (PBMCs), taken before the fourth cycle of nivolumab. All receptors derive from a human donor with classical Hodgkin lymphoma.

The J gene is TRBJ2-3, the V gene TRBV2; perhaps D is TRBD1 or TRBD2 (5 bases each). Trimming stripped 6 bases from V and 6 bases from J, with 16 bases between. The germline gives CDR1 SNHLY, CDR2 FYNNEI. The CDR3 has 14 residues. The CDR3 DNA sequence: TGTGCCAGCAGGAGGGACGACCCCTCGGATACGCAGTATTTT. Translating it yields CASRRDDPSDTQYF. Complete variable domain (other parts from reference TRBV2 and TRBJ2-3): EPEVTQTPSHQVTQMGQEVILRCVPISNHLYFYWYRQILGQKVEFLVSFYNNEISEKSEIFDDQFSVERPDGSNFTLKIRSTKLEDSAMYFCASRRDDPSDTQYFGPGTRLTVL.

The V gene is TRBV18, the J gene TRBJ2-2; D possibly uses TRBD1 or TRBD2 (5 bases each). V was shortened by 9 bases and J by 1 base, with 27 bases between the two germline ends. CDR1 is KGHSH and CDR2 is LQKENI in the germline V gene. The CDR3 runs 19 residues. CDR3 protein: CASSLTPGTQPGNTGELFF. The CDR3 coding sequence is TGTGCCAGTTCCCTAACTCCCGGGACGCAGCCGGGGAACACCGGGGAGCTGTTTTTT.

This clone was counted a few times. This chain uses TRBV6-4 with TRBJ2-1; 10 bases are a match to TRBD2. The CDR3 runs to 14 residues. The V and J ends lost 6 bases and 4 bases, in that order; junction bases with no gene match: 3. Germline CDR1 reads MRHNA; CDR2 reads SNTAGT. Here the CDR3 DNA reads TGTGCCAGCAGCCCGACTAGCGGGTACAATGAGCAGTTCTTC. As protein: CASSPTSGYNEQFF.

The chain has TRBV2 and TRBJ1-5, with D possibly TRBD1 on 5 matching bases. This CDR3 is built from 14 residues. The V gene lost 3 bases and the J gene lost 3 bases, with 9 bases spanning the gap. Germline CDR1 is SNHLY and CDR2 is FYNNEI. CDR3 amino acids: CASSEEGPNQPQHF. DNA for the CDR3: TGTGCCAGCAGTGAGGAGGGGCCCAATCAGCCCCAGCATTTT.

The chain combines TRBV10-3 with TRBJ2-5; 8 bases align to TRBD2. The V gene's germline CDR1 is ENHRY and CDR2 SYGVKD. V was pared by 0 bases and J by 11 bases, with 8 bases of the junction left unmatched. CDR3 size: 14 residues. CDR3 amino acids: CAISESGVAGTQYF. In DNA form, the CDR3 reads TGTGCCATCAGTGAGTCAGGGGTAGCGGGGACGCAGTACTTC.

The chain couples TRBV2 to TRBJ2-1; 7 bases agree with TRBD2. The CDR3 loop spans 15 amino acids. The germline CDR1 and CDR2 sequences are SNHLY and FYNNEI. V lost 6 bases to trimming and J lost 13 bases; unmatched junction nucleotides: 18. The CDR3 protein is CASSPPAGLTGFQFF. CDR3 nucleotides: TGTGCCAGCAGCCCCCCGGCGGGACTAACCGGGTTTCAGTTCTTC.

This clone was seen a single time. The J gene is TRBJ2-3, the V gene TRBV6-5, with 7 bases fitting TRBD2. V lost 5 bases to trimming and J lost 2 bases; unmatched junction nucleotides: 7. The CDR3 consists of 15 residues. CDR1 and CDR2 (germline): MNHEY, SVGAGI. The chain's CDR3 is CASSLLAEPTDTQYF. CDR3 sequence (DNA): TGTGCCAGCAGTCTGCTAGCGGAGCCCACAGATACGCAGTATTTT.